This TCR beta chain derives from a study of shared clonotypes between healthy human individuals. Around 220 ng DNA, tens of thousands of T cell genomes, went into each sorted-subset replicate PCR. The protocol was immunoSEQ multiplex PCR, while the TCRdb copy is restricted to in-frame clones and leaves out a portion. Among around 2,000,000 clones, over 85% were seen once, and the ten largest hold 0.1% to 0.15%. This TCR was sampled from a man between 18 and 35 years old in good health. Sequences were obtained from naive CD4+ T cells sorted from blood. Subset of the sample: CD45RA+ positively selected.

DNA for the CDR3: TGTGCCATCAGTGAGTTACTGGGGGCGGATGGCTACACCTTC. It specifies CAISELLGADGYTF. J is TRBJ1-2 and V is TRBV10-3, with D perhaps TRBD1 (6 bases). Trimming cost V 1 base and J 6 bases, with 12 bases left between them. This CDR3 spans 14 amino acids. Germline lookup yields CDR1 ENHRY and CDR2 SYGVKD.